This is a list of T cell receptor beta chains from one sample in a study of blood T cells in healthy people across ages. TCRdb ran MiXCR on the 5' RACE reads and lists one entry per CDR3 protein. The sample includes about 640,000 distinct CDR3 sequences, about 28% of them seen just once. The sequencing sample was made of blood. Receptors were obtained from a woman older than 75 in good health. CDR3s include the opening cysteine and the closing phenylalanine or tryptophan. D genes are given only for firm matches. Clone size appears in some rows only: once, few, many, or a class for an expanded clone.

j_call: TRBJ2-3
clone_size: few
v_call: TRBV19
d_call: TRBD2
cdr3_length: 15
cdr3_aa: CASSTPPPAGRLQYF
cdr3_nt: TGTGCCAGTAGTACCCCTCCCCCAGCGGGGAGACTGCAGTATTTT

j_call: TRBJ2-5
clone_size: -
v_call: TRBV4-1
d_call: TRBD2
cdr3_length: 15
cdr3_aa: CASSQDGRGAETQYF
cdr3_nt: TGCGCCAGCAGCCAAGATGGGAGGGGCGCGGAGACCCAGTACTTC

j_call: TRBJ1-1
clone_size: -
v_call: TRBV27
d_call: TRBD1
cdr3_length: 14
cdr3_aa: CASRDTGDNTEAFF
cdr3_nt: TGTGCCAGCAGGGATACAGGGGACAACACTGAAGCTTTCTTT

j_call: TRBJ1-2
clone_size: -
v_call: TRBV10-3
d_call: -
cdr3_length: 13
cdr3_aa: CAIRIQEDYGYTF
cdr3_nt: TGTGCCATCAGGATACAGGAGGACTATGGCTACACCTTC

j_call: TRBJ2-1
clone_size: -
v_call: TRBV6-6
d_call: TRBD2
cdr3_length: 13
cdr3_aa: CASAGVSYNEQFF
cdr3_nt: TGTGCCAGCGCGGGAGTCTCCTACAATGAGCAGTTCTTC

j_call: TRBJ2-2
clone_size: -
v_call: TRBV5-1
d_call: TRBD2
cdr3_length: 15
cdr3_aa: CASSGLAGNTGELFF
cdr3_nt: TGCGCCAGCAGTGGACTAGCGGGGAACACCGGGGAGCTGTTTTTT

j_call: TRBJ2-3
clone_size: -
v_call: TRBV29-1
d_call: -
cdr3_length: 11
cdr3_aa: CGVSLSDTRYF
cdr3_nt: TGCGGCGTTTCTTTATCAGATACGCGGTATTTT

j_call: TRBJ2-1
clone_size: few
v_call: TRBV5-5
d_call: TRBD2
cdr3_length: 16
cdr3_aa: CASSWAAGGVQETQFF
cdr3_nt: TGTGCCAGCAGCTGGGCAGCGGGGGGTGTCCAAGAGACCCAGTTCTTC

j_call: TRBJ1-2
clone_size: many
v_call: TRBV7-9
d_call: -
cdr3_length: 12
cdr3_aa: CASSPGLGFYTF
cdr3_nt: TGTGCCAGCAGCCCAGGCTTAGGTTTCTACACCTTC

j_call: TRBJ2-3
clone_size: many
v_call: TRBV7-3
d_call: -
cdr3_length: 15
cdr3_aa: CASSLTGELVDTQYF
cdr3_nt: TGTGCCAGCAGCTTAACAGGGGAGCTAGTGGATACGCAGTATTTT

j_call: TRBJ2-3
clone_size: many
v_call: TRBV20-1
d_call: TRBD2
cdr3_length: 15
cdr3_aa: CSARRPRGGADTQYF
cdr3_nt: TGCAGTGCTAGGAGGCCCCGGGGGGGGGCAGATACGCAGTATTTT

j_call: TRBJ1-1
clone_size: -
v_call: TRBV18
d_call: TRBD1
cdr3_length: 14
cdr3_aa: CASSSDRGATEAFF
cdr3_nt: TGTGCCAGCTCTTCGGACAGGGGGGCCACTGAAGCTTTCTTT

j_call: TRBJ2-3
clone_size: few
v_call: TRBV2
d_call: TRBD1
cdr3_length: 16
cdr3_aa: CASSAVGGRQTDTQYF
cdr3_nt: TGTGCCAGCAGTGCGGTAGGGGGCCGGCAGACAGATACGCAGTATTTT

j_call: TRBJ1-5
clone_size: -
v_call: TRBV18
d_call: TRBD1
cdr3_length: 15
cdr3_aa: CASSPGTGWDQPQHF
cdr3_nt: TGTGCCAGCTCACCCGGGACAGGGTGGGATCAGCCCCAGCATTTT

j_call: TRBJ2-3
clone_size: few
v_call: TRBV30
d_call: TRBD1
cdr3_length: 14
cdr3_aa: CAWRYGQDTDTQYF
cdr3_nt: TGTGCCTGGCGATACGGACAGGACACAGATACGCAGTATTTT

j_call: TRBJ1-1
clone_size: many
v_call: TRBV12-3/TRBV12-4
d_call: -
cdr3_length: 12
cdr3_aa: CASSAFTPEAFF
cdr3_nt: TGTGCCAGCAGTGCATTTACCCCTGAAGCTTTCTTT

j_call: TRBJ1-2
clone_size: few
v_call: TRBV10-3
d_call: TRBD1
cdr3_length: 16
cdr3_aa: CAISASDRGGFYGYTF
cdr3_nt: TGTGCCATCAGTGCCTCAGACAGGGGCGGGTTCTATGGCTACACCTTC

j_call: TRBJ2-7
clone_size: many
v_call: TRBV7-2
d_call: -
cdr3_length: 14
cdr3_aa: CASSPGGQPYEQYF
cdr3_nt: TGTGCCAGCAGCCCCGGGGGGCAGCCGTACGAGCAGTACTTC

j_call: TRBJ1-1
clone_size: -
v_call: TRBV7-9
d_call: -
cdr3_length: 15
cdr3_aa: CASSLAALRGTEAFF
cdr3_nt: TGTGCCAGCAGCTTAGCGGCCCTCCGCGGTACTGAAGCTTTCTTT

j_call: TRBJ2-7
clone_size: many
v_call: TRBV7-2
d_call: TRBD1
cdr3_length: 19
cdr3_aa: CASSLDQLSGTVFSYEQYF
cdr3_nt: TGTGCCAGCAGCTTAGATCAACTGTCAGGGACAGTATTCTCCTACGAGCAGTACTTC

j_call: TRBJ1-5
clone_size: once
v_call: TRBV7-2
d_call: -
cdr3_length: 14
cdr3_aa: CASSIDNTNQPQHF
cdr3_nt: TGTGCCAGCAGCATCGACAACACCAATCAGCCCCAGCATTTT

j_call: TRBJ2-7
clone_size: many
v_call: TRBV28
d_call: -
cdr3_length: 14
cdr3_aa: CASSPGFRNGEQYF
cdr3_nt: TGTGCCAGCAGTCCCGGGTTTCGAAACGGCGAGCAGTACTTC

j_call: TRBJ2-3
clone_size: -
v_call: TRBV9
d_call: -
cdr3_length: 14
cdr3_aa: CASSVEGGTDTQYF
cdr3_nt: TGTGCCAGCAGCGTAGAGGGCGGCACAGATACGCAGTATTTT

j_call: TRBJ2-7
clone_size: -
v_call: TRBV14
d_call: -
cdr3_length: 13
cdr3_aa: CASSQSQGYEQYF
cdr3_nt: TGTGCCAGCAGCCAATCGCAGGGTTACGAGCAGTACTTC

j_call: TRBJ2-5
clone_size: -
v_call: TRBV6-6
d_call: -
cdr3_length: 14
cdr3_aa: CASRPGQNQETQYF
cdr3_nt: TGTGCCAGCAGGCCCGGACAGAACCAAGAGACCCAGTACTTC

j_call: TRBJ1-2
clone_size: many
v_call: TRBV5-1
d_call: -
cdr3_length: 16
cdr3_aa: CATAPYAGTLNYGYTF
cdr3_nt: TGCGCCACCGCCCCATACGCAGGGACCCTAAACTATGGCTACACCTTC

j_call: TRBJ2-3
clone_size: many
v_call: TRBV6-2/TRBV6-3
d_call: -
cdr3_length: 14
cdr3_aa: CASSKTGFRDTQYF
cdr3_nt: TGTGCCAGCAGTAAAACGGGGTTCCGAGATACGCAGTATTTT

j_call: TRBJ2-7
clone_size: many
v_call: TRBV11-2
d_call: -
cdr3_length: 16
cdr3_aa: CASSLGQVDPSYEQYF
cdr3_nt: TGTGCCAGCAGCTTAGGACAGGTGGATCCCTCCTACGAGCAGTACTTC

j_call: TRBJ2-7
clone_size: many
v_call: TRBV29-1
d_call: -
cdr3_length: 12
cdr3_aa: CSVGTLGNEQYF
cdr3_nt: TGCAGCGTCGGGACCCTGGGGAACGAGCAGTACTTC

j_call: TRBJ2-5
clone_size: -
v_call: TRBV14
d_call: -
cdr3_length: 16
cdr3_aa: CASGQAWGRTYNEQYF
cdr3_nt: TGTGCCAGCGGCCAAGCGTGGGGAAGGACCTACAATGAGCAGTACTTC

j_call: TRBJ1-2
clone_size: many
v_call: TRBV20-1
d_call: TRBD1
cdr3_length: 13
cdr3_aa: CRPRTGLNYGYTF
cdr3_nt: TGCAGGCCTAGGACAGGGTTGAACTATGGCTACACCTTC

j_call: TRBJ2-1
clone_size: many
v_call: TRBV11-2
d_call: -
cdr3_length: 15
cdr3_aa: CASRESGRAYNEQFF
cdr3_nt: TGTGCCAGCAGGGAATCAGGCAGGGCCTACAATGAGCAGTTCTTC

j_call: TRBJ1-5
clone_size: many
v_call: TRBV6-2/TRBV6-3
d_call: -
cdr3_length: 13
cdr3_aa: CASSYDWIQPQHF
cdr3_nt: TGTGCCAGCAGTTATGATTGGATCCAGCCCCAGCATTTT

j_call: TRBJ1-4
clone_size: few
v_call: TRBV7-8
d_call: TRBD1
cdr3_length: 13
cdr3_aa: CASSSQGVEKLFF
cdr3_nt: TGTGCCAGCAGTAGTCAGGGGGTTGAAAAACTGTTTTTT

j_call: TRBJ1-1
clone_size: -
v_call: TRBV29-1
d_call: -
cdr3_length: 14
cdr3_aa: CSTRTDYMNTEAFF
cdr3_nt: TGCAGCACTAGGACGGATTATATGAACACTGAAGCTTTCTTT

j_call: TRBJ1-5
clone_size: once
v_call: TRBV4-3
d_call: -
cdr3_length: 15
cdr3_aa: CASSSGGGIGQPQHF
cdr3_nt: TGCGCCAGCAGCTCGGGTGGGGGGATCGGTCAGCCCCAGCATTTT

j_call: TRBJ1-6
clone_size: -
v_call: TRBV12-3/TRBV12-4
d_call: TRBD1
cdr3_length: 14
cdr3_aa: CASSRRTGGSPLHF
cdr3_nt: TGTGCCAGCAGTCGTAGGACAGGGGGTTCACCCCTCCACTTT

j_call: TRBJ1-5
clone_size: -
v_call: TRBV6-1
d_call: TRBD1
cdr3_length: 16
cdr3_aa: CASSGTGANSNQPQHF
cdr3_nt: TGTGCCAGCAGTGGGACAGGGGCGAATAGCAATCAGCCCCAGCATTTT

j_call: TRBJ2-3
clone_size: many
v_call: TRBV5-8
d_call: TRBD2
cdr3_length: 15
cdr3_aa: CASSLAGLSTDTQYF
cdr3_nt: TGTGCCAGCAGCTTGGCGGGACTAAGCACAGATACGCAGTATTTT

j_call: TRBJ1-2
clone_size: -
v_call: TRBV5-1
d_call: -
cdr3_length: 14
cdr3_aa: CASSWGDSPYGYTF
cdr3_nt: TGCGCCAGCAGCTGGGGGGACTCCCCCTATGGCTACACCTTC

j_call: TRBJ2-5
clone_size: many
v_call: TRBV19
d_call: TRBD1
cdr3_length: 14
cdr3_aa: CASSTGAIQETQYF
cdr3_nt: TGTGCCAGCAGTACAGGGGCTATCCAAGAGACCCAGTACTTC

j_call: TRBJ1-5
clone_size: many
v_call: TRBV7-9
d_call: -
cdr3_length: 16
cdr3_aa: CASSPGRANSNQPQHF
cdr3_nt: TGTGCCAGCAGCCCTGGACGGGCTAATAGCAATCAGCCCCAGCATTTT

j_call: TRBJ2-1
clone_size: once
v_call: TRBV20-1
d_call: TRBD1
cdr3_length: 16
cdr3_aa: CSAGGQGIGGLESQFF
cdr3_nt: TGCAGTGCGGGAGGACAGGGGATCGGGGGGCTAGAGTCCCAGTTCTTC

j_call: TRBJ1-2
clone_size: many
v_call: TRBV6-5
d_call: TRBD1
cdr3_length: 14
cdr3_aa: CASSKDREGYGYTF
cdr3_nt: TGTGCCAGCAGTAAGGACAGGGAGGGCTATGGCTACACCTTC

j_call: TRBJ1-6
clone_size: many
v_call: TRBV25-1
d_call: TRBD1
cdr3_length: 14
cdr3_aa: CASSGQGNNSPLHF
cdr3_nt: TGTGCCAGCAGTGGACAGGGGAATAATTCACCCCTCCACTTT

j_call: TRBJ2-3
clone_size: -
v_call: TRBV6-2/TRBV6-3
d_call: -
cdr3_length: 16
cdr3_aa: CASSSGLLESTDTRYF
cdr3_nt: TGTGCCAGCAGTTCCGGACTGCTTGAAAGCACAGATACGCGGTATTTT

j_call: TRBJ2-1
clone_size: many
v_call: TRBV7-3
d_call: TRBD2
cdr3_length: 16
cdr3_aa: CASSPLAGGPNNEQFF
cdr3_nt: TGTGCCAGCAGCCCTTTAGCGGGGGGGCCCAACAATGAGCAGTTCTTC

j_call: TRBJ1-2
clone_size: many
v_call: TRBV20-1
d_call: -
cdr3_length: 23
cdr3_aa: CSARPPGPVPSLEEKTSNYGYTF
cdr3_nt: TGCAGTGCTAGACCACCGGGGCCCGTCCCCAGTCTGGAAGAAAAGACGTCTAACTATGGCTACACCTTC

j_call: TRBJ1-4
clone_size: -
v_call: TRBV20-1
d_call: TRBD1
cdr3_length: 15
cdr3_aa: CSARVQQGGGEKLFF
cdr3_nt: TGCAGTGCTAGGGTCCAACAGGGGGGGGGAGAAAAACTGTTTTTT

j_call: TRBJ2-6
clone_size: -
v_call: TRBV3-1
d_call: -
cdr3_length: 14
cdr3_aa: CASSLQSGANVLTF
cdr3_nt: TGTGCCAGCAGCCTTCAATCTGGGGCCAACGTCCTGACTTTC

j_call: TRBJ1-2
clone_size: many
v_call: TRBV7-2
d_call: -
cdr3_length: 13
cdr3_aa: CASSFRQNYGYTF
cdr3_nt: TGTGCCAGCAGCTTCAGGCAGAACTATGGCTACACCTTC

j_call: TRBJ2-2
clone_size: few
v_call: TRBV5-1
d_call: -
cdr3_length: 14
cdr3_aa: CASRSRGDTGELFF
cdr3_nt: TGCGCCAGCAGGAGCAGGGGGGACACCGGGGAGCTGTTTTTT

j_call: TRBJ2-7
clone_size: many
v_call: TRBV5-1
d_call: -
cdr3_length: 16
cdr3_aa: CASSPRAAGRLNEQYF
cdr3_nt: TGCGCCAGCAGCCCCAGGGCGGCGGGGCGCTTAAACGAGCAGTACTTC

j_call: TRBJ2-7
clone_size: many
v_call: TRBV3-1
d_call: TRBD2
cdr3_length: 12
cdr3_aa: CAPRRGGGEQYF
cdr3_nt: TGTGCCCCCCGTCGTGGGGGGGGCGAGCAGTACTTC

j_call: TRBJ2-7
clone_size: -
v_call: TRBV20-1
d_call: TRBD1
cdr3_length: 13
cdr3_aa: CSAARGRDSEQYF
cdr3_nt: TGCAGTGCTGCGAGGGGGCGCGATAGCGAGCAGTACTTC